The 25 T cell receptor beta chains below come from one sample, sequenced in a study of untreated major depressive disorder. Findings of the study overall: CD4+ T cells from depressed patients used TRBV05-01 (Vbeta 5.1) more often than controls.

The data were produced by immunoSEQ multiplex PCR, yet TCRdb's version contains in-frame clones alone and is incomplete. The top ten hold 0.55% to 0.9% of the sample, which has around 23,000 clones, roughly nine tenths seen once. For these TCRs, the target antigens are not known. The sequencing input was CD4+ T cells from PBMCs. These receptors were obtained from a woman in her thirties with major depressive disorder.

This rearrangement joins TRBV7-9 to TRBJ2-2, with D perhaps matching TRBD1 (6 bases). Germline values: CDR1 SEHNR, CDR2 FQNEAQ (reference sequence). V lost 8 bases and J 3 bases, leaving 25 bases between the germline ends. The CDR3 spans 18 residues. The CDR3 loop is CASEGSRGGVWDTGELFF. The DNA for the CDR3 is TGTGCCAGCGAGGGCAGCAGGGGCGGAGTGTGGGACACCGGGGAGCTGTTTTTT.

The rearrangement links TRBV18 to TRBJ2-7; possibly TRBD1 for D (6 bases). Germline V gene lookup returns CDR1 KGHSH and CDR2 LQKENI. The CDR3 spans 11 residues. The V end lost 6 bases, the J end lost 4 bases, and 7 bases lay between the germline ends. CDR3 nucleotide sequence: TGTGCCAGCTCGACAGGTTACGAGCAGTACTTC. It codes for CASSTGYEQYF. Supplemented by reference TRBV18 and TRBJ2-7, the full variable domain reads NAGVMQNPRHLVRRRGQEARLRCSPMKGHSHVYWYRQLPEEGLKFMVYLQKENIIDESGMPKERFSAEFPKEGPSILRIQQVVRGDSAAYFCASSTGYEQYFGPGTRLTVT.

The chain combines TRBV27 with TRBJ2-5; D may be TRBD2 (6 bases). The V gene lost 6 bases and the J gene lost 5 bases, with 19 bases spanning the gap. The V gene's germline CDR1 is MNHEY and CDR2 SMNVEV (reference sequence). This CDR3 is built from 15 residues. This CDR3 is CASSPLLAGGETQYF. DNA for the CDR3: TGTGCCAGCAGCCCCCTGCTTGCTGGAGGGGAGACCCAGTACTTC.

The genes are TRBV11-3 and TRBJ2-7; perhaps TRBD2 as D (5 bases). The V and J ends lost 5 bases and 7 bases respectively, with 18 bases between them. Germline V gene data show CDR1 as SGHNT and CDR2 as YENEEA. CDR3 size: 14 residues. This CDR3 reads CASSQAAATREQYF. For the CDR3, the DNA is TGTGCCAGCAGCCAAGCGGCCGCTACGAGGGAGCAGTACTTC.

This chain links TRBV19 with TRBJ2-5; the match to TRBD1 covers 11 bases. CDR3 length equals 14 residues. Germline CDR1 is LNHDA and CDR2 is SQIVND (reference sequence). The junction had 1 base not matched to a gene; V was cut back by 3 bases and J by 4 bases. The DNA of the CDR3 is TGTGCCAGTAGTATCGGACAGGGGGCAGAGACCCAGTACTTC. Its translation is CASSIGQGAETQYF.

The chain uses TRBV4-2 and TRBJ2-7; D perhaps matches TRBD1 (5 bases). Germline V gene lookup returns CDR1 LGHNA and CDR2 YNFKEQ. This CDR3 is built from 14 residues. Trimming pared 1 base from V and 4 bases from J, leaving 11 bases between. Here the CDR3 DNA reads TGTGCCAGCAGCCAAGGGTCCAGGGCATACGAGCAGTACTTC. It is translated as CASSQGSRAYEQYF.

The V and J genes are TRBV7-2 and TRBJ2-5, with 8 bases identical to TRBD1. The germline CDR1 and CDR2 sequences are SGHTA and FQGNSA. Trimming took 5 bases from V and 5 from J; bases not matched to a gene: 4. CDR3 length equals 13 residues. Here the CDR3 reads CASSGQGVETQYF. CDR3 bases: TGTGCCAGCAGCGGACAGGGTGTCGAGACCCAGTACTTC.

CDR3 nucleotides: TGTGCCAGCACCCTCCCTGGCACCACTGAAGCTTTCTTT. Translation gives CASTLPGTTEAFF. V and J are TRBV6-5 and TRBJ1-1; D is unclear. CDR1 MNHEY and CDR2 SVGAGI come from the germline V gene. Trimming stripped 7 bases from V and 4 bases from J, with 13 bases between. The CDR3 runs to 13 residues.

The V and J genes are TRBV29-1 and TRBJ2-1, with D perhaps TRBD2 (6 bases). V dropped 7 bases and J dropped 0 bases, with 10 bases sitting between them. The CDR3 has 13 residues. Germline CDR1 is SQVTM and CDR2 is ANQGSEA. CDR3 in amino acids: CSGGGISYNEQFF. The CDR3 nucleotides read TGCAGCGGCGGAGGGATCTCCTACAATGAGCAGTTCTTC.

The chain joins TRBV2 to TRBJ2-3, with 7 bases matching TRBD1. Germline V CDR1 and CDR2: SNHLY, FYNNEI. J lost 0 bases, V lost 6 bases, and 6 bases had no gene match. This CDR3 contains 15 residues. CDR3: CASRPRTGSTDTQYF. The CDR3 coding sequence is TGTGCCAGCAGGCCTAGGACAGGCAGCACAGATACGCAGTATTTT.

V usage is TRBV4-3 and J usage is TRBJ1-3; D is undetermined. This CDR3 contains 17 residues. Germline loops: CDR1 LGHNA, CDR2 YSLEER. V lost 2 bases to trimming and J lost 0 bases, with 14 bases between them. The CDR3 DNA sequence: TGCGCCAGCAGCCAAAGGAAGACGGCTAGCTCTGGAAACACCATATATTTT. Translated, it gives CASSQRKTASSGNTIYF.

The chain has TRBV28 and TRBJ1-5; D uncertain. Per germline, CDR1 MDHEN and CDR2 SYDVKM. V lost 4 bases and J 2 bases, leaving 9 bases between the germline ends. The length of the CDR3 is 14 residues. The CDR3 here is CASSSAGRNQPQHF. The CDR3 DNA reads as TGTGCCAGCAGTTCGGCAGGCCGCAATCAGCCCCAGCATTTT.

The V gene is TRBV28, the J gene TRBJ1-2; D not resolved. In germline, CDR1 is MDHEN, CDR2 SYDVKM. CDR3 length: 17 amino acids. With 7 bases removed from V and 4 bases from J, the gap between germline ends came to 25 bases. CDR3 sequence: CASISGGRRELSYGYTF. The DNA of the CDR3 is TGTGCCAGCATTTCGGGCGGGCGGCGTGAACTTTCCTATGGCTACACCTTC.

The CDR3 DNA reads TGTGCCACCAGCAGAGCTCCCGCGAGGGGGTACTACAATGAGCAGTTCTTC. Amino acid sequence: CATSRAPARGYYNEQFF. This chain connects TRBV15 to TRBJ2-1; D might be TRBD1 (6 bases). V was trimmed by 1 base and J by 3 bases, leaving 16 bases between them. The CDR3 consists of 17 residues. Germline values: CDR1 LNHNV, CDR2 YYDKDF (reference sequence).

V is TRBV6-1 and J is TRBJ2-6, with 7 bases fitting TRBD1. Trimming cost V 4 bases and J 2 bases; bases outside gene matches: 2. From germline, CDR1 is MNHNS and CDR2 SASEGT. CDR3 length equals 15 residues. The CDR3: CASSADRAGANVLTF. CDR3 nucleotides: TGTGCCAGCAGTGCCGACAGGGCTGGGGCCAACGTCCTGACTTTC.

DNA for the CDR3: TGTGCCAGCAGTTGGGGAGGCATCGACTATGGCTACACCTTC. Translated: CASSWGGIDYGYTF. This sequence joins TRBV27 and TRBJ1-2; no reliable D call. The CDR3 is 14 residues long. V dropped 4 bases and J dropped 3 bases, with 12 bases sitting between them. CDR1 is MNHEY, CDR2 SMNVEV, per germline (reference sequence).

This clone was found once. The chain joins TRBV6-1 to TRBJ1-4; D is possibly TRBD1 (5 bases). Germline values: CDR1 MNHNS, CDR2 SASEGT. V lost 3 bases and J 7 bases, leaving 12 bases between the germline ends. The CDR3 is 14 amino acids. As DNA, the CDR3 is TGTGCCAGCAGTGAGTCCGGGACGGGTGAAAAACTGTTTTTT. Translating gives CASSESGTGEKLFF.

The CDR3 sequence is CATLGGKSGELFF. The CDR3 coding sequence is TGTGCCACCCTGGGAGGGAAGTCCGGGGAGCTGTTTTTT. This chain joins TRBV21-1 and TRBJ2-2; the table gives TRBD2 as D, unverified against the DNA. TRBV21-1 is an annotated pseudogene. This CDR3 contains 13 residues.

CDR3 protein: CASSQDRPGGYGYTF. For the CDR3, the DNA is TGCGCCAGCAGCCAAGACCGGCCAGGGGGCTATGGCTACACCTTC. The genes are TRBV4-3 and TRBJ1-2; 7 bases match TRBD1. This CDR3 has 15 residues. Germline-derived CDR1 and CDR2 are LGHNA and YSLEER. Trimming removed 0 bases from V and 4 bases from J; junction bases left unmatched: 5.

V and J are TRBV20-1 and TRBJ1-2, with TRBD1 as a possible D gene (5 bases). Germline V gene data show CDR1 as DFQATT and CDR2 as SNEGSKA (reference sequence). Trimming left V 4 bases short and J 8 bases short, with 11 bases between. The CDR3 is 11 amino acids. The CDR3: CSANPGKGYTF. The DNA of the CDR3 is TGCAGTGCTAATCCAGGGAAAGGCTACACCTTC.

The chain recombines TRBV11-2 with TRBJ2-7; 8 bases are shared with TRBD2. Unmatched junction bases numbered 2, after V lost 2 bases and J lost 2 bases. The CDR3 is 14 residues long. Germline V gene data show CDR1 as SGHAT and CDR2 as FQNNGV. Here the CDR3 DNA reads TGTGCCAGCAGCTTACCGGGAGGGGCCTACGAGCAGTACTTC. This gives the protein CASSLPGGAYEQYF.

CDR3 in amino acids: CASSVTVPGEQYF. The CDR3 DNA reads as TGTGCCAGCAGCGTGACAGTACCAGGCGAGCAGTACTTC. The V and J genes are TRBV9 and TRBJ2-7, with a possible D match to TRBD1 (5 bases). The CDR3 sequence is 13 residues long. V was shortened by 2 bases and J by 6 bases, with 12 bases between the two germline ends. Germline CDR1 SGDLS, CDR2 YYNGEE.

This rearrangement joins TRBV2 to TRBJ1-1; D remains unclear. Trimming removed 7 bases from V and 0 bases from J, with 9 bases in between. There are 13 residues in the CDR3. The germline gives CDR1 SNHLY, CDR2 FYNNEI. Written as DNA, the CDR3 is TGTGCCAGCAACGGGGTGATGAACACTGAAGCTTTCTTT. Encoded protein: CASNGVMNTEAFF.

This chain joins TRBV5-6 and TRBJ1-2; no definite D call. Germline CDR1 reads SGHDT; CDR2 reads YYEEEE. Trimming left V 4 bases short and J 3 bases short, with 10 bases between. CDR3 size: 13 residues. The CDR3 sequence: CASSPTDDYGYTF. CDR3 nucleotide sequence: TGTGCCAGCAGCCCTACAGATGACTATGGCTACACCTTC.

This sequence joins TRBV10-3 and TRBJ1-4, with D uncertain. Deletions cut 2 bases from V and 7 bases from J, with 8 bases between. The CDR3 covers 13 residues. In germline, CDR1 is ENHRY, CDR2 SYGVKD. The CDR3, as DNA: TGTGCCATCAGTGAGAGTACTGTTGAAAAACTGTTTTTT. Amino acid sequence: CAISESTVEKLFF.